The 23 T cell receptor beta chains reported below all come from one sample, sequenced in a study of blood T cells in healthy people across ages. Next came a second PCR, run for about 7 to 12 cycles, which used a sample-barcoded 5' primer along with a J-beta primer mix. TCRdb re-called the 5' RACE reads with MiXCR, one entry per CDR3 protein. Of about 1.4 million distinct CDR3 sequences in the sample, around 59% were seen once. What was sequenced was blood. All receptors come from a man aged 18 to 29 in good health.

The genes are TRBV10-3 and TRBJ2-3, with 7 bases aligning to TRBD2. In germline, CDR1 is ENHRY, CDR2 SYGVKD. With V trimmed by 4 bases and J by 6 bases, 7 bases remained unmatched. The CDR3 is 14 amino acids. The CDR3 region is CAISVPGGVDTQYF. The CDR3 DNA reads as TGTGCCATCAGTGTTCCGGGAGGTGTGGATACGCAGTATTTT.

V gene TRBV11-2 combines with J gene TRBJ2-7; the match to TRBD1 covers 9 bases. The J call is uncertain, as TRBJ2-5 better fits the DNA end. This CDR3 has 16 amino acids. Germline V gene sequence: CDR1 SGHAT, CDR2 FQNNGV. The CDR3 protein is CASSHDRGGDIGTQYF. The CDR3 DNA is TGTGCCAGCAGCCACGACAGGGGGGGAGATATAGGGACCCAGTACTTC.

The chain employs TRBV2 and TRBJ2-2; D gene ambiguous. This CDR3 has 12 amino acids. Trimming took 3 bases from V and 6 from J, leaving 5 bases between them. Germline CDR1 reads SNHLY; CDR2 reads FYNNEI. The DNA of the CDR3 is TGTGCCAGCAGTGATCGGTCCGGGGAGCTGTTTTTT. This gives the protein CASSDRSGELFF.

The rearrangement links TRBV2 to TRBJ2-4, with 10 bases that match TRBD2. The J call may be incorrect, as the DNA end agrees better with TRBJ2-7. The CDR3 extends over 18 amino acids. Per the germline V gene, CDR1 is SNHLY and CDR2 is FYNNEI. DNA of the CDR3: TGTGCCAGCACCGGGAAACTAGCGGGGAGATCGCCTTCCTACGAGCAGTACTTC. Translated, it gives CASTGKLAGRSPSYEQYF.

This clonotype was observed a handful of times. This chain uses TRBV29-1 with TRBJ1-1; D may be TRBD1 (5 bases). The CDR3 length is 13 residues. The V end lost 7 bases, the J end lost 0 bases, and 12 bases lay between the germline ends. Looked up from germline, CDR1 is SQVTM and CDR2 is ANQGSEA. CDR3 amino acids: CSGADIMNTEAFF. CDR3 DNA: TGCAGCGGAGCGGACATAATGAACACTGAAGCTTTCTTT.

The chain combines TRBV10-3 with TRBJ2-7, with D perhaps matching TRBD2 (5 bases). Germline V gene sequence: CDR1 ENHRY, CDR2 SYGVKD. CDR3 size: 15 residues. Between the trimmed V and J ends, which lost 0 bases and 0 bases, there was a span of 9 bases. The DNA of the CDR3 is TGTGCCATCAGTGAGTCTACTAGAAACTCCTACGAGCAGTACTTC. It is translated as CAISESTRNSYEQYF.

The chain couples TRBV20-1 to TRBJ1-1; D gene uncertain. Deletions cut 0 bases from V and 7 bases from J, with 6 bases between. The CDR3 has 11 residues. Germline CDR1 DFQATT, CDR2 SNEGSKA (reference sequence). This CDR3 is CSARDWSEAFF. CDR3 nucleotides: TGCAGTGCTAGAGATTGGAGTGAAGCTTTCTTT.

The rearrangement joins TRBV6-6 to TRBJ1-2, with D hard to call. The germline V and J ends were trimmed by 6 bases and 5 bases, with 16 bases remaining between them. Germline V lookup: CDR1 MNHNY, CDR2 SVGAGI (reference sequence). The CDR3 has 14 residues. The CDR3 region has the DNA TGTGCCAGCAGCCCACACAGCACCCAGTATGGCTACACCTTC. Its translation is CASSPHSTQYGYTF.

The V gene is TRBV20-1, the J gene TRBJ2-4; the D is unclear. The J call is doubtful: the DNA matches TRBJ2-5 better. There are 12 residues in the CDR3. The germline V gene encodes CDR1 DFQATT and CDR2 SNEGSKA (reference sequence). For the CDR3, the DNA is TGCAGATTGACTGGCTTGGGGGAGACCCAGTACTTC. Translating gives CRLTGLGETQYF.

The table lists this clonotype with a few counts. The chain employs TRBV27 and TRBJ2-3; 12 bases align to TRBD2. Germline assignment: CDR1 MNHEY and CDR2 SMNVEV (reference sequence). V shed 6 bases and J 4 bases; nucleotides not matched to a gene: 17. The CDR3 is made up of 19 amino acids. CDR3 DNA sequence: TGTGCCAGCAGCTCCCGACTAGCGGGGGCGCCCCTGGAGGCAGATACGCAGTATTTT. As protein: CASSSRLAGAPLEADTQYF.

In this sample, this clonotype turned up a few times. This chain uses TRBV6-1 with TRBJ2-1, with a weak D call TRBD1 (7 bases). Trimming left V 4 bases short and J 4 bases short, with 11 bases between. Germline CDR1 reads MNHNS; CDR2 reads SASEGT. This CDR3 region has 14 residues. This CDR3 is CASSGAGGYNEQFF. CDR3 sequence (DNA): TGTGCCAGCAGTGGGGCAGGGGGGTACAATGAGCAGTTCTTC.

This clonotype was detected only a few times. V gene TRBV10-3 combines with J gene TRBJ1-2; no clear D. V lost 6 bases to trimming and J lost 5 bases, with 13 bases between them. Per germline, CDR1 ENHRY and CDR2 SYGVKD. The CDR3 runs 13 residues. The CDR3 here is CAIRLGLPYGYTF. The CDR3 DNA reads TGTGCCATCAGGCTGGGCCTACCTTATGGCTACACCTTC.

This clonotype came up a few times. This chain links TRBV29-1 with TRBJ1-2; 7 positions match TRBD1. V lost 7 bases and J lost 3; bases outside the gene matches: 11. The CDR3 runs to 14 residues. Germline V lookup: CDR1 SQVTM, CDR2 ANQGSEA. The CDR3 DNA is TGCAGCGCCAACTCGCGGGACAGCGACTATGGCTACACCTTC. It codes for CSANSRDSDYGYTF.

J is TRBJ2-7 and V is TRBV3-1; TRBD2 agrees at 7 bases. After removal of 4 bases from V and 0 bases from J, the junction contained 9 bases not matched to a gene. CDR1 and CDR2 (germline): LGHDT, YNNKEL (reference sequence). The CDR3 has 16 amino acids. CDR3: CASSPTGGRASYEQYF. CDR3 in DNA: TGTGCCAGCAGCCCGACCGGCGGGAGAGCCTCCTACGAGCAGTACTTC.

The V and J genes are TRBV9 and TRBJ2-5; maybe TRBD2 (6 bases). Trimming stripped 0 bases from V and 4 bases from J, with 10 bases between. The CDR3 runs 14 residues. Germline V gene lookup returns CDR1 SGDLS and CDR2 YYNGEE. In DNA form, the CDR3 reads TGTGCCAGCAGCGTAGAACTAGCCCGAGAGACCCAGTACTTC. Its translation is CASSVELARETQYF.

The chain has TRBV6-6 and TRBJ2-4; D uncertain. Germline lookup yields CDR1 MNHNY and CDR2 SVGAGI (reference sequence). V was trimmed by 1 base and J by 6 bases, leaving 1 base between them. The CDR3 extends over 11 amino acids. In DNA form, the CDR3 reads TGTGCCAGCAGTTACTTAAACATTCAGTACTTC. As protein: CASSYLNIQYF.

This clonotype was seen only once. The genes are TRBV4-3 and TRBJ1-2; TRBD1 matches 9 bases. The length of the CDR3 is 14 residues. With V trimmed by 3 bases and J by 7 bases, 6 bases remained unmatched. Germline CDR1 LGHNA, CDR2 YSLEER. CDR3 region: CASSHGQGMSGYTF. The CDR3 nucleotides read TGCGCCAGCAGCCATGGACAGGGGATGTCTGGCTACACCTTC.

Written as DNA, the CDR3 is TGTGCCAGCAGTGTAGGAGGGGCACAGTATGGTATCCCGAACACTGAAGATGGGGCTTTCTTT. This sequence encodes CASSVGGAQYGIPNTEDGAFF. The chain has TRBV27 and TRBJ1-1; tentative D call: TRBD1 (5 bases). Germline V gene lookup returns CDR1 MNHEY and CDR2 SMNVEV (reference sequence). The CDR3 contains 21 residues. Trimming removed 5 bases at V and 11 bases at J, with 42 bases between.

The rearrangement links TRBV5-1 to TRBJ2-7; D is perhaps TRBD2 (5 bases). Germline V CDR1 and CDR2: SGHRS, YFSETQ. The CDR3 is 15 residues long. Trimming removed 0 bases from V and 3 bases from J, with 13 bases in between. CDR3 region: CASSLEWSGGYEQYF. The CDR3 DNA is TGCGCCAGCAGCTTGGAATGGAGCGGAGGCTACGAGCAGTACTTC. The entire variable domain, with the rest obtained from reference TRBV5-1 and TRBJ2-7, is as follows: KAGVTQTPRYLIKTRGQQVTLSCSPISGHRSVSWYQQTPGQGLQFLFEYFSETQRNKGNFPGRFSGRQFSNSRSEMNVSTLELGDSALYLCASSLEWSGGYEQYFGPGTRLTVT.

V is TRBV6-1 and J is TRBJ2-7, with 7 bases fitting TRBD1. Losses at the gene ends were 8 bases for V and 1 base for J; bases not matched to a gene: 2. Germline V lookup: CDR1 MNHNS, CDR2 SASEGT. The CDR3 extends over 12 amino acids. The CDR3 reads CASLQGSYEQYF. CDR3 in DNA: TGTGCCAGCTTACAGGGGTCCTACGAGCAGTACTTC.

The J gene is TRBJ1-1, the V gene TRBV2; D is perhaps TRBD1 (6 bases). Trimming took off 6 bases at V and 3 bases at J, with 17 bases between the two ends. The CDR3 is made up of 15 amino acids. CDR1 SNHLY and CDR2 FYNNEI come from the germline V gene. The CDR3, as DNA: TGTGCCAGCAGGGATCCAGGACAGTCAGACACTGAAGCTTTCTTT. Residues: CASRDPGQSDTEAFF.

The chain uses TRBV29-1 and TRBJ1-1; TRBD1 agrees at 8 bases. The CDR3 is 16 residues long. Trimming took 6 bases from V and 0 from J; bases not matched to a gene: 12. Looked up from germline, CDR1 is SQVTM and CDR2 is ANQGSEA. CDR3 nucleotides: TGCAGCGTCGGACAGGGACCTCCCGGAATGAACACTGAAGCTTTCTTT. Residues: CSVGQGPPGMNTEAFF.

This chain links TRBV20-1 with TRBJ2-7, with 11 nucleotides matching TRBD2. The trim removed 5 bases at V and 2 bases at J, leaving 8 bases unmatched. Germline-derived CDR1 and CDR2 are DFQATT and SNEGSKA (reference sequence). This CDR3 has 15 residues. CDR3 protein: CSASSLAGDPYEQYF. In nucleotides, the CDR3 is TGCAGTGCTTCGTCACTAGCGGGAGATCCCTACGAGCAGTACTTC.